Sequencing of this T cell receptor beta chain was carried out in a study of regulatory T cells in long-lasting Graves disease. Whole-study results and caveats: Persistent Graves' patients showed less TCR diversity than newly diagnosed ones.

Arm-PCR of CDR3 regions and iRepertoire HTBI primers were used to build TCR beta libraries. TCRdb independently ran MiXCR on the multiplex PCR reads; one entry per CDR3 protein. The profile covers a few hundred thousand distinct CDR3 sequences, with roughly 25% appearing a single time and less than 30% taken by the ten largest. Sample time point: persistent/refractory GD, antithyroid drugs over 5 years with positive TRAb. Construction of the TCR library relied on RNA isolated from PBMCs. Approximately 9 milliliters of peripheral blood were taken and placed in EDTA tubes. The germline V gene has CDR1 SQVTM and CDR2 ANQGSEA. The CDR3 spans 14 residues. V lost 3 bases to trimming and J lost 4 bases; unmatched junction nucleotides: 7. On this clonotype itself: Its antigen is unknown.

The sample consisted of peripheral blood mononuclear cells (PBMCs), taken when the disease was refractory, from a patient treated with antithyroid drugs. The TCR originated in a woman aged 40-49 years with Graves disease. This chain links TRBV29-1 with TRBJ2-3; TRBD2 matches 7 bases. For the CDR3, the DNA is TGCAGCGTTGATTTCGCTAGCGGTCCAGATACGCAGTATTTT. This gives the protein CSVDFASGPDTQYF.